A selection of T cell receptor beta chains follows, all from one sample in a study of cytomegalovirus exposure and HLA in healthy donors. Only in-frame clones appear in the TCRdb table, and some are missing; sequencing was by immunoSEQ multiplex PCR. The data contain 100,000 or so clones, around 85% of them singletons. Specimen: PBMCs. The receptors come from a man between 18 and 29 years old in good health and CMV-seropositive. Both conserved end residues are part of each CDR3. The D gene is left open where the match is weak. Rows may omit the clone size; those that give it use once, few, many or a size class.

-	TRBV29-1	TRBD1	TRBJ1-1	TGCAGCGTTGCACAGGGGAGGAGCACTGAAGCTTTCTTT	CSVAQGRSTEAFF
once	TRBV18	TRBD2	TRBJ2-7	TGTGCCAGCTCACCATTCGGGGTAACTAGCGGGAGCGGAGACGAGCAGTACTTC	CASSPFGVTSGSGDEQYF
-	TRBV18	-	TRBJ2-2	TGTGCCAGCTCACCACTGATTAAGGCGGGAAACACCGGGGAGCTGTTTTTT	CASSPLIKAGNTGELFF
-	TRBV4-2	-	TRBJ1-1	TGTGCCAGCAGCCAATACGGGGGGGTAGGCCATGGGTCCATGACTGAAGCTTTCTTT	CASSQYGGVGHGSMTEAFF
-	TRBV7-9	TRBD1	TRBJ2-1	TGTGCCAGCGACGAGAACCGGGACAGGGGTTTCTATGAGCAGTTCTTC	CASDENRDRGFYEQFF
-	TRBV6-1	-	TRBJ1-1	TGTGCCAGCAGTGAAGCGCGGGGACTTACTTTGTACACTGAAGCTTTCTTT	CASSEARGLTLYTEAFF
-	TRBV4-1	TRBD1	TRBJ1-1	TGCGCCAGCAGCCTAGGGGGGGGCAGGGGGCTGACTGAAGCTTTCTTT	CASSLGGGRGLTEAFF
-	TRBV5-1	-	TRBJ1-3	TGCGCCAGCAGCTCGGGTCCAGGAAACACCATATATTTT	CASSSGPGNTIYF
-	TRBV29-1	-	TRBJ1-4	TGCAGCGTTCTGGCAGGGTTGATTAATGAAAAACTGTTTTTT	CSVLAGLINEKLFF
-	TRBV5-1	TRBD2	TRBJ2-7	TGCGCCAGCACCCACGGGACTAGAAATTACGAGCAGTACTTC	CASTHGTRNYEQYF
-	TRBV10-1	-	TRBJ2-2	TGCGCCAGCTCCCTAGCGATCGGCACCGGGGAGCTGTTTTTT	CASSLAIGTGELFF
-	TRBV10-3	-	TRBJ1-2	TGTGCCATCAAAGCAGGGGAATCCGATGGCTACACCTTC	CAIKAGESDGYTF
-	TRBV5-4	TRBD2	TRBJ2-2	TGTGCCAGCAGCCGACTAGCGGGAGGGGGCGGGGAGCTGTTTTTT	CASSRLAGGGGELFF
-	TRBV5-4	TRBD1	TRBJ1-1	TGTGCCAGCAGCTTGGGGGTGGGACAGGGGGGGAACACTGAAGCTTTCTTT	CASSLGVGQGGNTEAFF
-	TRBV13	TRBD2	TRBJ2-1	TGTGCCAGCAGCGAACGACTAGCGGGGGAGCAGTTCTTC	CASSERLAGEQFF
once	TRBV5-1	-	TRBJ2-7	TGCGCCAGCAGCTATCGGGACGAGCAGTACTTC	CASSYRDEQYF
-	TRBV7-6	TRBD1	TRBJ1-2	TGTGCCAGCAGCTTAGTCCCAGGGGGATCAAACTATGGCTACACCTTC	CASSLVPGGSNYGYTF
-	TRBV7-8	TRBD2	TRBJ2-7	TGTGCCAGCAGCGGTAGCGGGAGGGCGGGAGAGCAGTACTTC	CASSGSGRAGEQYF
-	TRBV5-1	-	TRBJ2-3	TGCGCCAGCAGCTCACGGGGCACAGATACGCAGTATTTT	CASSSRGTDTQYF
-	TRBV9	-	TRBJ2-3	TGTGCCAGCAGCGTAGAAGGTCTAGATACAGATACGCAGTATTTT	CASSVEGLDTDTQYF
-	TRBV4-2	TRBD1	TRBJ1-4	TGTGCCAGCCAAAGGGACAGTAATGAAAAACTGTTTTTT	CASQRDSNEKLFF
-	TRBV11-2	TRBD2	TRBJ2-1	TGTGCCAGCAGCTTTTGGCGGGAGAAGTACAATGAGCAGTTCTTC	CASSFWREKYNEQFF
-	TRBV10-3	-	TRBJ2-7	TGTGCCATCAGTGAGCCGACAGAGGATTACGAGCAGTACTTC	CAISEPTEDYEQYF
-	TRBV6-1	-	TRBJ1-3	TGTGCCAGCAGTGTTACAGTATTCTCTGGAAACACCATATATTTT	CASSVTVFSGNTIYF
-	TRBV4-1	-	TRBJ2-2	TGCGCCAGCAGCCCCGCCGCGGAGAACACCGGGGAGCTGTTTTTT	CASSPAAENTGELFF
-	TRBV4-1	-	TRBJ1-3	TGCGCCAGCAGCCGAGGTCACGGTTACTCTGGAAACACCATATATTTT	CASSRGHGYSGNTIYF
once	TRBV4-1	-	TRBJ1-1	TGCGCCAGCAGCCAAGGAAGGGAGGGTTTGTTACCCAAGTTCCCTTTCTTT	CASSQGREGLLPKFPFF
few	TRBV5-1	TRBD2	TRBJ2-3	TGCGCCAGCAGCTCTGGCGGGAGTGCAGATACGCAGTATTTT	CASSSGGSADTQYF
-	TRBV27	-	TRBJ1-2	TGTGCCAGCCGCTCGGGTGGCGATGGCTACACCTTC	CASRSGGDGYTF
once	TRBV11-2	-	TRBJ2-2	TGTGCCAGCAGCTTAGCCCAGCGGGTACTGAACACCGGGGAGCTGTTTTTT	CASSLAQRVLNTGELFF
-	TRBV5-1	TRBD2	TRBJ2-3	TGCGCCAGCAGCTCCTCTAGCGGGAGCCTCGCAGATACGCAGTATTTT	CASSSSSGSLADTQYF
once	TRBV5-1	TRBD1	TRBJ2-2	TGCGCCAGCAGCTTGGCACAGGGGCGTAATACCGGGGAGCTGTTTTTT	CASSLAQGRNTGELFF
-	TRBV5-1	TRBD1	TRBJ1-1	TGCGCCAGCAGCTTGGCCTCAGGGGGTAACACTGAAGCTTTCTTT	CASSLASGGNTEAFF
-	TRBV4-1	TRBD2	TRBJ2-1	TGCGCCAGCAGCCAATGGTCCAGCGGGAGCCCCAATGAGCAGTTCTTC	CASSQWSSGSPNEQFF
-	TRBV19	TRBD2	TRBJ2-1	TGTGCCAGTAGTATACGGTCAGCGGGAGAGGTGTTCTTC	CASSIRSAGEVFF
-	TRBV19	TRBD1	TRBJ2-5	TGTGCCAGTAGCCCGGGACAGCAAGAGACCCAGTACTTC	CASSPGQQETQYF
-	TRBV6-1	TRBD1	TRBJ2-3	TGTGCCAGCAGTGAAAACCTGGGACAGGGGGCGGATACGCAGTATTTT	CASSENLGQGADTQYF
-	TRBV5-1	TRBD2	TRBJ2-5	TGCGCCAGCGCCGGGGGGGGACAAGAGACCCAGTACTTC	CASAGGGQETQYF
-	TRBV28	-	TRBJ2-7	TGTGCCAGCAGTTCCAGGGAAAGGGAGCAGTACTTC	CASSSREREQYF
once	TRBV28	-	TRBJ1-1	TGTGCCATAGAGGGGGTTCAAGAAGCTTTCTTT	CAIEGVQEAFF
once	TRBV28	TRBD2	TRBJ2-1	TGTGCCAGCAGTTTTGCGGGAGAAGCCTACAATGAGCAGTTCTTC	CASSFAGEAYNEQFF
-	TRBV6-6	-	TRBJ2-7	TGTGCCAGCAGTTACTCAAAAGACAGGCCACCCTACGAGCAGTACTTC	CASSYSKDRPPYEQYF
-	TRBV30	TRBD2	TRBJ2-1	TGTGCCTGGAGGGGGTGGCTAGCGGCTACCTACAATGAGCAGTTCTTC	CAWRGWLAATYNEQFF
-	TRBV28	TRBD1	TRBJ1-2	TGTGCCAGCAGTGCGGGACAGCTCCTTAGCTATGGCTACACCTTC	CASSAGQLLSYGYTF
once	TRBV5-1	TRBD1	TRBJ2-1	TGCGCCAGCAGCTTGACAGGGGACGCATCCAATGAGCAGTTCTTC	CASSLTGDASNEQFF
-	TRBV25-1	TRBD2	TRBJ2-5	TGTGCCAGCAGTGAATGGAGGACTAGCGGGGAGACCCAGTACTTC	CASSEWRTSGETQYF